This T cell receptor beta chain was documented in a study of OX40 agonist ivuxolimab in advanced cancers. Study context: Antecedent anti-PD-1, anti-PD-L1 or anti-CTLA-4 therapy was permissible, with 35% to 40% having received some. One hepatocellular carcinoma and a couple of cutaneous melanoma patients partially responded.

Trimming removed 5 bases from V and 9 bases from J; junction bases left unmatched: 12. Germline V gene lookup returns CDR1 SGHTA and CDR2 FQGTGA. This CDR3 is 15 amino acids long. Profiled with immunoSEQ multiplex PCR; TCRdb holds only in-frame clones, not every one. The sample contains 51,000 or so clones, 75% to 85% of which appear only once. This specimen consisted of CD4+ or CD8+ T cells sorted from blood, obtained in a trial of the OX40 agonist ivuxolimab. The clonotype was recovered from an adult with an advanced solid tumor such as melanoma, head and neck, liver or kidney cancer. The genes are TRBV7-3 and TRBJ2-1, with 8 bases fitting TRBD2. CDR3 region: CASSAISGILGEQFF. For the CDR3, the DNA is TGTGCCAGCAGCGCCATTAGCGGGATCCTTGGTGAGCAGTTCTTC.